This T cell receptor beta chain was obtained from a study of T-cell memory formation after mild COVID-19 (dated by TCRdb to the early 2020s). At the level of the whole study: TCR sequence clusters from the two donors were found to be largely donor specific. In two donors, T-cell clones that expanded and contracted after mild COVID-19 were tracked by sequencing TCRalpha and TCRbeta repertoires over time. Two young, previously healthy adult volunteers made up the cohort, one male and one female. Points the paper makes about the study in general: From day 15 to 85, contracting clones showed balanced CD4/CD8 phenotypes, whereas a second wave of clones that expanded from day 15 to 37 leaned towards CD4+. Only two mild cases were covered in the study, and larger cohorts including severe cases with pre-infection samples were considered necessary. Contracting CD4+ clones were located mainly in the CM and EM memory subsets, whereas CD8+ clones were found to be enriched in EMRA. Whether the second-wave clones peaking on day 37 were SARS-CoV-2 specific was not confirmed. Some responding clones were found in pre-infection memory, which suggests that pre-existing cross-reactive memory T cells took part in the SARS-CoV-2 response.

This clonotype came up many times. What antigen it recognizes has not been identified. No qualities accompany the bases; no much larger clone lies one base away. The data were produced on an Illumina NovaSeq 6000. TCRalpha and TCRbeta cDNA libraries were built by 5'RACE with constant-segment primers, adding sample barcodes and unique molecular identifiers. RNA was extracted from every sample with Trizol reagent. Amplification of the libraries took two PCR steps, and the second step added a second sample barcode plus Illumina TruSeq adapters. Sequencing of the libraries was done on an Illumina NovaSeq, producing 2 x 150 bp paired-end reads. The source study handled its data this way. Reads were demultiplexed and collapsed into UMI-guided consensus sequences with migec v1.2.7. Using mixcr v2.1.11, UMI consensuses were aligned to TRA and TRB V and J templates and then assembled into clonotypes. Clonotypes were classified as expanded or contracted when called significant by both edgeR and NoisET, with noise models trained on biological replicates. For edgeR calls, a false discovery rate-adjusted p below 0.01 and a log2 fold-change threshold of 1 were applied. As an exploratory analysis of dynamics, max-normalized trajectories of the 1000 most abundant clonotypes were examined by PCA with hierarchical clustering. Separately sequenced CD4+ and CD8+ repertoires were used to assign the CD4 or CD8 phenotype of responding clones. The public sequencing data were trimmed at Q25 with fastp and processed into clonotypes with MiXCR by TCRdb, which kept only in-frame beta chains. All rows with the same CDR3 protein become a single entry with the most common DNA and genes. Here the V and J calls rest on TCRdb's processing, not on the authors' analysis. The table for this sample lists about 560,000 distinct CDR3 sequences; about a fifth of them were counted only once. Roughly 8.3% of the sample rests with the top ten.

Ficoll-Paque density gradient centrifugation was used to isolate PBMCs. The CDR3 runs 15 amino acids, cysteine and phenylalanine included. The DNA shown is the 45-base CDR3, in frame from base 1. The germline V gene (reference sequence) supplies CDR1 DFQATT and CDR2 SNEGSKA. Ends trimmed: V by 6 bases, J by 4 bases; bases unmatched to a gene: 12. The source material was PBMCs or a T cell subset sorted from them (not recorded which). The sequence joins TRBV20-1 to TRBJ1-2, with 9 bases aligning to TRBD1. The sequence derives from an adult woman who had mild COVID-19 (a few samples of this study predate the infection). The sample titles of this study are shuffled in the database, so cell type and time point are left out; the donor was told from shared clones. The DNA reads TGCAGTGCCTCCCCGGGACAGGGCGCTTCCTATGGCTACACCTTC. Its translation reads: CSASPGQGASYGYTF.